This TCR beta chain was obtained from a study of metastatic and nonmetastatic thyroid tumors. Study background: Samples came from malignant and benign thyroid patients, and repertoires were compared across blood and tumor or nodule tissue. Study findings and constraints: TCR beta diversity was reportedly significantly higher in malignant thyroid tumors than benign nodules, in blood and tumor.

This clone was seen at least ten times. The antigen is not known. The CDR3 sequence is 15 residues long. The germline CDR1 and CDR2 sequences are MNHEY and SVGAGI. V dropped 1 base and J dropped 3 bases, with 13 bases sitting between them. Patients had received no treatment of any kind before thyroid surgery. Original handling: Differences in CDR3 between clinicopathological groups were drawn on to build a classifier intended to discriminate distant-metastatic papillary thyroid cancer patients. TCRdb re-called clones via MiXCR from the PCR reads. The V and J calls and clone size come from TCRdb's table, not from the authors' own analysis. The data hold around 30,000 clones, with over 14% observed a single time.

The J gene is TRBJ2-7, the V gene TRBV6-5; D may be TRBD2 (6 bases). Sequencing was carried out using blood. The TCR comes from a male donor with papillary thyroid cancer or a benign thyroid nodule (not recorded which). Some clones in this sample may be carry-over from other donors' samples. CDR3 sequence reads: CASSYLERAIYEQYF. DNA for the CDR3: TGTGCCAGCAGTTACTTGGAGCGGGCGATCTACGAGCAGTACTTC.